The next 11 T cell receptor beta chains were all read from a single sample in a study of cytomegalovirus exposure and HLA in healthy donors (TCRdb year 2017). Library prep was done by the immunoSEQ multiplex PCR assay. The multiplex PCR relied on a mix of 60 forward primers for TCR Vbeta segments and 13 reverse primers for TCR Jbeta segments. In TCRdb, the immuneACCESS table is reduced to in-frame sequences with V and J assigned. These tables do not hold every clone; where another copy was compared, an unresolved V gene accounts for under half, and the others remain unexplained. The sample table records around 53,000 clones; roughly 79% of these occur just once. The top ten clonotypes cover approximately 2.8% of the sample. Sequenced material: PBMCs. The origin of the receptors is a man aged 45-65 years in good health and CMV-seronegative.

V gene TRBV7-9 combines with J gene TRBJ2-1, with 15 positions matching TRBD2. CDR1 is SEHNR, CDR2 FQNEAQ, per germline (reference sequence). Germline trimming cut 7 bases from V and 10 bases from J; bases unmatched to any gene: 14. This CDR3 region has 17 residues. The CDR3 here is CASTPIGGLAGGSEQFF. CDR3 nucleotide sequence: TGTGCCAGCACCCCAATCGGGGGACTAGCGGGGGGTTCAGAGCAGTTCTTC.

The CDR3 sequence: CASSLVGASTDTQYF. DNA for the CDR3: TGTGCCAGCAGCTTGGTGGGCGCTAGCACAGATACGCAGTATTTT. The gene calls are TRBV5-6 and TRBJ2-3; no clear D. V was trimmed by 0 bases and J by 0 bases, leaving 8 bases between them. Germline V gene lookup returns CDR1 SGHDT and CDR2 YYEEEE. The CDR3 length is 15 residues.

CDR3: CASSPAGTPTTEQFF. CDR3 DNA: TGTGCCAGCAGTCCTGCCGGGACACCCACAACGGAGCAGTTCTTC. The rearrangement joins TRBV2 to TRBJ2-1, with a tentative D call TRBD1 (6 bases). Germline V gives CDR1 SNHLY, CDR2 FYNNEI. The CDR3 spans 15 residues. Trimming took off 5 bases at V and 10 bases at J, with 21 bases between the two ends.

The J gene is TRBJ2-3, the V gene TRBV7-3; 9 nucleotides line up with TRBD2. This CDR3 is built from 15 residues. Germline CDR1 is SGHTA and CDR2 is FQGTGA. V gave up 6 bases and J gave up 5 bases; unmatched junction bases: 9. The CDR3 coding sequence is TGTGCCAGCAGTCGTAGCGGGGGAATGGGAGATACGCAGTATTTT. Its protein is CASSRSGGMGDTQYF.

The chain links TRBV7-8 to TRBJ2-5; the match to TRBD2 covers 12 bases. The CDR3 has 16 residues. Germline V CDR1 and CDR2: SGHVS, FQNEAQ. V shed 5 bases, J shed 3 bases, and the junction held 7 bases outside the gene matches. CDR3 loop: CASSTRTSGAEETQYF. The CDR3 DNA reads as TGTGCCAGCAGCACCCGGACTAGCGGGGCGGAAGAGACCCAGTACTTC.

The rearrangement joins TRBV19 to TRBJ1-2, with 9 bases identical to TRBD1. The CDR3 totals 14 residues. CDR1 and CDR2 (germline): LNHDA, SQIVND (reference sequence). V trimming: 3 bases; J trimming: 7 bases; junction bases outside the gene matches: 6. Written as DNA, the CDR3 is TGTGCCAGTAGTATCGGTGGACAGGGGAGTGGCTACACCTTC. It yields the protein CASSIGGQGSGYTF. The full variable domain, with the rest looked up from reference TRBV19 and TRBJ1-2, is DGGITQSPKYLFRKEGQNVTLSCEQNLNHDAMYWYRQDPGQGLRLIYYSQIVNDFQKGDIAEGYSVSREKKESFPLTVTSAQKNPTAFYLCASSIGGQGSGYTFGSGTRLTVV.

CDR3 coding DNA: TGTGCCAGCAGCCCATTAACAGGGGTCTCTGGAAACACCATATATTTT. As protein: CASSPLTGVSGNTIYF. This chain joins TRBV5-6 and TRBJ1-3, with 7 bases identical to TRBD1. With V trimmed by 4 bases and J by 0 bases, 7 bases remained unmatched. Germline V CDR1 and CDR2: SGHDT, YYEEEE. This CDR3 is 16 amino acids long.

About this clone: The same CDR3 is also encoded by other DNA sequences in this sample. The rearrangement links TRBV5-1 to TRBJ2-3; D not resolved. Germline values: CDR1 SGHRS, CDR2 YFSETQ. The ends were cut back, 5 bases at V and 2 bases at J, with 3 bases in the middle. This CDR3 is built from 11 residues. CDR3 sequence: CASSLTDTQYF. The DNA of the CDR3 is TGCGCCAGCAGTCTCACAGATACGCAGTATTTT. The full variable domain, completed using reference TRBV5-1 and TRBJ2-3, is KAGVTQTPRYLIKTRGQQVTLSCSPISGHRSVSWYQQTPGQGLQFLFEYFSETQRNKGNFPGRFSGRQFSNSRSEMNVSTLELGDSALYLCASSLTDTQYFGPGTRLTVL.

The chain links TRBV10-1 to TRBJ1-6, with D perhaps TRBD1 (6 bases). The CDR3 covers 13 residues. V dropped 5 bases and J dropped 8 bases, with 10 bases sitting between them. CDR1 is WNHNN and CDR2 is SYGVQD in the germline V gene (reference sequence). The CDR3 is CASSRTEYSPLHF. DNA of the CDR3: TGCGCCAGCAGTAGGACAGAGTATTCACCCCTCCACTTT.

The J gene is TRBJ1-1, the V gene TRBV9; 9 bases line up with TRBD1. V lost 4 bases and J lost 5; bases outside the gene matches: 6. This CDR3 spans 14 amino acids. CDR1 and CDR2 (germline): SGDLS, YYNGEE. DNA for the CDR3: TGTGCCAGCAGCTCAACAGGGGGCCGGACTGAAGCTTTCTTT. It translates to CASSSTGGRTEAFF.

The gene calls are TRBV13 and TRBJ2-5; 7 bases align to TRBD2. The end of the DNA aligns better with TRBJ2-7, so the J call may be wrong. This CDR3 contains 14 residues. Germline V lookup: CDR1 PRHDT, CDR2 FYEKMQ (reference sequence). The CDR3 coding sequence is TGTGCCAGCAGCCGCGGGGGTTCGAGCTACGAGCAGTACTTC. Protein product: CASSRGGSSYEQYF.